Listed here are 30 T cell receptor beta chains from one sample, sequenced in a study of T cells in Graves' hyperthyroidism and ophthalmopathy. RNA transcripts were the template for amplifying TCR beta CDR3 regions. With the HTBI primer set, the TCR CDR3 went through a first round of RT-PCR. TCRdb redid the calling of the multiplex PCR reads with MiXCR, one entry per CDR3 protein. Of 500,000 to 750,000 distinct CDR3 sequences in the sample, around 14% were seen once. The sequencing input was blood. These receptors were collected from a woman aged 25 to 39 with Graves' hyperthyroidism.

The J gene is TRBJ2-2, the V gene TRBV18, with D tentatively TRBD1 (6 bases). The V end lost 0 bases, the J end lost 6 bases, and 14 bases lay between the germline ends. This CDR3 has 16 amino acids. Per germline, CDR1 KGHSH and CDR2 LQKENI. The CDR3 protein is CASSPPATGPAGELFF. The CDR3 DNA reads TGTGCCAGCTCACCACCGGCGACAGGTCCGGCCGGGGAGCTGTTTTTT.

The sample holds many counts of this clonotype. CDR3 sequence (DNA): TGTGCCTGGAGTGTGGCAGGTTACATCTACGAGCAGTACTTC. Translating it yields CAWSVAGYIYEQYF. The chain combines TRBV30 with TRBJ2-7; D gene uncertain. CDR1 and CDR2 (germline): GTSNPN, SVGIG (reference sequence). The CDR3 length is 14 residues. Trimming took 0 bases from V and 3 from J, leaving 12 bases between them.

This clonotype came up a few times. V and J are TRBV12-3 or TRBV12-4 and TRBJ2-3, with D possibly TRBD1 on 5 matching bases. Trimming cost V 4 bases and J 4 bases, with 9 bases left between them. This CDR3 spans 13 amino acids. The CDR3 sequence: CASSWAGPDTQYF. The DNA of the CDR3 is TGTGCCAGCAGTTGGGCAGGGCCAGATACGCAGTATTTT.

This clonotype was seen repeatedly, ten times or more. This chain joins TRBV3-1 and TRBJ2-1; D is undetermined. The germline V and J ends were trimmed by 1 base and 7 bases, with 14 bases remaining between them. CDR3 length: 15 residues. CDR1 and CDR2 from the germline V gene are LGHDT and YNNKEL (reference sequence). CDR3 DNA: TGTGCCAGCAGCCAAGGGGCAAACCCGAGGAATGAGCAGTTCTTC. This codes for CASSQGANPRNEQFF.

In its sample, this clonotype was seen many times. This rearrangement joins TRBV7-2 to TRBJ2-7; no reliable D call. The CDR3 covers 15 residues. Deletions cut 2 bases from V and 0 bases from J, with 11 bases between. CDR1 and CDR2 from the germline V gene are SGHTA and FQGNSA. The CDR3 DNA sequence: TGTGCCAGCAGCTTATTTAATGCAGGCTCCTACGAGCAGTACTTC. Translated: CASSLFNAGSYEQYF.

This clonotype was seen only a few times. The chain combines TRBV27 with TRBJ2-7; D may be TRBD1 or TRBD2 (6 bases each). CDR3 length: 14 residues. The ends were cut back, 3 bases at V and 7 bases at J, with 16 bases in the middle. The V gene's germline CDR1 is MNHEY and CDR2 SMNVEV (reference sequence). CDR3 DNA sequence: TGTGCCAGCAGTTTTGCGGGACAAAGTCAAGAGCAGTACTTC. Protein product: CASSFAGQSQEQYF.

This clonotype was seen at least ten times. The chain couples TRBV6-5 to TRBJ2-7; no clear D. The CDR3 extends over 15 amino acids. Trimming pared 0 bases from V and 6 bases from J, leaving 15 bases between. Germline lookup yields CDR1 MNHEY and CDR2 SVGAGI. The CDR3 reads CASSYSRAPTGEQYF. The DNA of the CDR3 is TGTGCCAGCAGTTACTCACGAGCGCCTACGGGCGAGCAGTACTTC.

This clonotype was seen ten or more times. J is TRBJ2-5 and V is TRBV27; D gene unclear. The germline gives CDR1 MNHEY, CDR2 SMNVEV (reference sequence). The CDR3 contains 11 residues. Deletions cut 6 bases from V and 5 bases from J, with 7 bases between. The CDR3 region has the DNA TGTGCCAGCAGAAAGAGGGAGACCCAGTACTTC. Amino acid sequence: CASRKRETQYF.

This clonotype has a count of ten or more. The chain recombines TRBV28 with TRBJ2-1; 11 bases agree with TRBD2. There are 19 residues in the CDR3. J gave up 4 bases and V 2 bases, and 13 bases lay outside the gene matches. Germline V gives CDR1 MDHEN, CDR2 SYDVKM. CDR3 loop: CASSLSDWSSGRTYNEQFF. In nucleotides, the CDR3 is TGTGCCAGCAGTTTAAGTGATTGGTCTAGCGGGAGGACATACAATGAGCAGTTCTTC.

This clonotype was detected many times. In DNA, the CDR3 is TGTGCCAGCAGCCCCCGCCGCGGGACTCGCCCATCCTACAATGAGCAGTTCTTC. Encoded protein: CASSPRRGTRPSYNEQFF. The chain carries TRBV11-1 and TRBJ2-1; a weak D match, TRBD2 (6 bases). Per germline, CDR1 SGHAT and CDR2 FQDESV (reference sequence). The CDR3 is 18 amino acids. Trimming cost V 5 bases and J 1 base, with 21 bases left between them.

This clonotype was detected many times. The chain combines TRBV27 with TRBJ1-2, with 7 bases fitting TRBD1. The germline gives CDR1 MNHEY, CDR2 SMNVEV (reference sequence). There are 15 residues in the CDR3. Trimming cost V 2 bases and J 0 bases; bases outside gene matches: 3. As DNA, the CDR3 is TGTGCCAGCAGTTTACAGGGGGTATCTAACTATGGCTACACCTTC. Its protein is CASSLQGVSNYGYTF.

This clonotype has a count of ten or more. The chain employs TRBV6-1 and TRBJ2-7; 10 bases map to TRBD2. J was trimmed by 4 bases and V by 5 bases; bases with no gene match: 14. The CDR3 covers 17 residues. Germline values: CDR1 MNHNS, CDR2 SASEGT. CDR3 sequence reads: CASSLSPGLAERYEQYF. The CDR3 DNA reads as TGTGCCAGCAGTCTGAGCCCCGGACTAGCGGAGAGATACGAGCAGTACTTC.

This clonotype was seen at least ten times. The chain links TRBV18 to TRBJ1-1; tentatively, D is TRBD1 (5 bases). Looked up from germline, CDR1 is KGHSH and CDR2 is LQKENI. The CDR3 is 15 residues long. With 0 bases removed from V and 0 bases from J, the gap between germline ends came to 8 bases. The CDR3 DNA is TGTGCCAGCTCACCACCGGGGGGATTGAACACTGAAGCTTTCTTT. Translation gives CASSPPGGLNTEAFF.

The CDR3 loop reads CASTPWSSDTQYF. For the CDR3, the DNA is TGTGCCAGCACCCCTTGGAGCTCAGATACGCAGTATTTT. The rearrangement uses TRBV5-5 and TRBJ2-3, with D uncertain. V was clipped by 6 bases and J by 4 bases, with 12 bases between them. Germline CDR1 is SGHKS and CDR2 is YYEKEE (reference sequence). The CDR3 runs 13 residues.

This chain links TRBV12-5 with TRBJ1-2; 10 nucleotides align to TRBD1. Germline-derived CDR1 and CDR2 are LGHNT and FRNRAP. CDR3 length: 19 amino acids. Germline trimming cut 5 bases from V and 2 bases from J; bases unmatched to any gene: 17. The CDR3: CASGPGPGGQGTENYGYTF. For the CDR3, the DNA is TGTGCTAGTGGTCCAGGTCCGGGGGGACAGGGGACCGAAAACTATGGCTACACCTTC.

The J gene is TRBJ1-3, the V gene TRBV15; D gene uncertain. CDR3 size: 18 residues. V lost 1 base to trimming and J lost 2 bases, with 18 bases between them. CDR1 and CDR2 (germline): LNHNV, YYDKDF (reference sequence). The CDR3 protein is CATSRAHLLLLPGNTIYF. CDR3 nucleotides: TGTGCCACCAGCAGAGCTCATTTACTCCTTCTTCCTGGAAACACCATATATTTT.

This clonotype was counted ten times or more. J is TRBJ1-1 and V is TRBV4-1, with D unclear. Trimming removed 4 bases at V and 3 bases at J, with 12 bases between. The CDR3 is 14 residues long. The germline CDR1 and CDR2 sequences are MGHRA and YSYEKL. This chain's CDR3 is CASSPREGDTEAFF. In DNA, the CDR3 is TGCGCCAGCAGCCCCCGGGAAGGAGACACTGAAGCTTTCTTT.

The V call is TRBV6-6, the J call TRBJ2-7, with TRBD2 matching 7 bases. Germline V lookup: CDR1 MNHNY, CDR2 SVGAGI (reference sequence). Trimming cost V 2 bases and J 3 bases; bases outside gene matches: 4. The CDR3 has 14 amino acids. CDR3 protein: CASSYLADFYEQYF. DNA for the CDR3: TGTGCCAGCAGTTACCTAGCGGATTTCTACGAGCAGTACTTC.

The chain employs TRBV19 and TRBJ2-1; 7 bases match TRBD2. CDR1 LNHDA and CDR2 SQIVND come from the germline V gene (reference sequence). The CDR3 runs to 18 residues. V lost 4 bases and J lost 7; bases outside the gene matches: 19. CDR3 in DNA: TGTGCCAGTAGTAAAAGGGCTTTGGGGCTGCGGGAGTCGAATGAGCAGTTCTTC. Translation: CASSKRALGLRESNEQFF.

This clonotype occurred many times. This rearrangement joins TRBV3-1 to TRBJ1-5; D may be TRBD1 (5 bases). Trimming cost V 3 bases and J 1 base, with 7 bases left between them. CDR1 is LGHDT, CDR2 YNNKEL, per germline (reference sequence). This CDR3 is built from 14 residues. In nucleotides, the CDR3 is TGTGCCAGCAGCCACCGGGGGAGCAATCAGCCCCAGCATTTT. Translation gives CASSHRGSNQPQHF.

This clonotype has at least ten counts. The CDR3 reads CASSTEGTSGSGSYEQYF. The CDR3 region has the DNA TGTGCCAGCAGCACCGAAGGGACTAGCGGCTCCGGATCCTACGAGCAGTACTTC. This chain uses TRBV9 with TRBJ2-7; 11 bases match TRBD2. J was trimmed by 1 base and V by 4 bases; bases with no gene match: 13. The germline V gene encodes CDR1 SGDLS and CDR2 YYNGEE. CDR3 length: 18 residues.

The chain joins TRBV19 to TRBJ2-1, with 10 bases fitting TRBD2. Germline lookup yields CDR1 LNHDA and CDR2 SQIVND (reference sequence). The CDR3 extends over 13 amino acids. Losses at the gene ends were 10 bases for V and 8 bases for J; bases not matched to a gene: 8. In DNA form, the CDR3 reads TGTGCCACCTCAGGACTAGCGGCCCATGAGCAGTTCTTC. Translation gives CATSGLAAHEQFF.

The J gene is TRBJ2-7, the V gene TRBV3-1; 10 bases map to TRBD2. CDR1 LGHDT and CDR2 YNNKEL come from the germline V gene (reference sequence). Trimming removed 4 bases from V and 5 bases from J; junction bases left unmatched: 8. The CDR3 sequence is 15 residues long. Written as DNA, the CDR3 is TGTGCCAGCAGCCTTCTAGCGGGAGTTAGGAACGAGCAGTACTTC. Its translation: CASSLLAGVRNEQYF.

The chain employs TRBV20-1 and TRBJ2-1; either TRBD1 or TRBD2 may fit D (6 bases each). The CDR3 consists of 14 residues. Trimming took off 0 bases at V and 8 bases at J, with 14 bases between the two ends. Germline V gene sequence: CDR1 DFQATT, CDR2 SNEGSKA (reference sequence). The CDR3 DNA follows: TGCAGTGCTAGAGAAGGGGGAGGAAGTTATGAGCAGTTCTTC. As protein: CSAREGGGSYEQFF.

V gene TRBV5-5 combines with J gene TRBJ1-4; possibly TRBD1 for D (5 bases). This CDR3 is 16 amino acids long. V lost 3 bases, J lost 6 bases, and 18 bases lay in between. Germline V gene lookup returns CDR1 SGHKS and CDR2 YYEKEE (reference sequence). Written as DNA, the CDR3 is TGTGCCAGCAGCTCCTTCAACAGGTGGGGATATGAAAAACTGTTTTTT. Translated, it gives CASSSFNRWGYEKLFF.

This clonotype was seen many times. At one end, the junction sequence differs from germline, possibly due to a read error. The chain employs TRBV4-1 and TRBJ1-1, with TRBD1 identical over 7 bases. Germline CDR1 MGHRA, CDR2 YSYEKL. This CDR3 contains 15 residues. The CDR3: CASSQGDRENTEAFF. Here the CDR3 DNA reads TGTGCCAGCAGCCAAGGGGACAGAGAGAACACTGAAGCTTTCTTT.

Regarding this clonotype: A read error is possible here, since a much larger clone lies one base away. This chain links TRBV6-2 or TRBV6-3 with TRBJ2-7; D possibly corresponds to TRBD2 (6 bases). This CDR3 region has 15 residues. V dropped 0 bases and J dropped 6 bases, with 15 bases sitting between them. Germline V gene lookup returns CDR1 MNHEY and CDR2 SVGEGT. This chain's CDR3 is CASSYSTGGGCEQYF. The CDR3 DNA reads TGTGCCAGCAGTTACTCGACTGGGGGAGGCTGCGAGCAGTACTTC.

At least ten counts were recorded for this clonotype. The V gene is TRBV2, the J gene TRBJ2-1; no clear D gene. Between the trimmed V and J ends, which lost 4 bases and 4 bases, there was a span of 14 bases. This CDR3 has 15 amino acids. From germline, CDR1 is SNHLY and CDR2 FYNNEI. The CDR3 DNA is TGTGCCAGCAGTGGAGAGTGGGTCGCATACAATGAGCAGTTCTTC. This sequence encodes CASSGEWVAYNEQFF.

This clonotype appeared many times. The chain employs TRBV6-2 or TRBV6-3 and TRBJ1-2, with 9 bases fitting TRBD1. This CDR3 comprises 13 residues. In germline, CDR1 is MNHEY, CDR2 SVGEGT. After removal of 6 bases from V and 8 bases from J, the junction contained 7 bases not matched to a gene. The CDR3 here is CASSSIGTGGYTF. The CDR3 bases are TGTGCCAGCAGCTCAATCGGGACAGGGGGCTACACCTTC.

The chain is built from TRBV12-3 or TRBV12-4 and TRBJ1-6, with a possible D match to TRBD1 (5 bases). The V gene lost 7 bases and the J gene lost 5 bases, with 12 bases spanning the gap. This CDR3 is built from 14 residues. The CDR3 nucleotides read TGTGCCAGCACCCCCCGGGGACATAATTCACCCCTCCACTTT. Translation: CASTPRGHNSPLHF.